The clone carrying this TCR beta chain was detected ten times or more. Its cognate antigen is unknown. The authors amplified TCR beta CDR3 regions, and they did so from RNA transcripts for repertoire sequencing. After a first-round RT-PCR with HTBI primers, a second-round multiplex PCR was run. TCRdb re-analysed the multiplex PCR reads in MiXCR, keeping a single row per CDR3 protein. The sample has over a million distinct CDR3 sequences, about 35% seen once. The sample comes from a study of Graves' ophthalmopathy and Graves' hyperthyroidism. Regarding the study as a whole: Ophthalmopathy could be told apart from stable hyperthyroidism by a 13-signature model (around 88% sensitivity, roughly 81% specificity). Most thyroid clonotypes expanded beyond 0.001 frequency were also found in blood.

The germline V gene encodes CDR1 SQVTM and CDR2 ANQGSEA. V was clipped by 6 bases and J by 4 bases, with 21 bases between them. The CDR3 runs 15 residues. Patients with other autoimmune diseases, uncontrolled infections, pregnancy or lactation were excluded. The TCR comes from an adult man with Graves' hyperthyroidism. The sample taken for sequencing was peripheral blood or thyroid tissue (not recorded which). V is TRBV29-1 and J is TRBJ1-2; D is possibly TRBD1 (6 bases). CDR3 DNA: TGCAGCGTCGTAGCGGGTCGGGACAACACCTATGGCTACACCTTC. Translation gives CSVVAGRDNTYGYTF.